The clone carrying this T cell receptor beta chain was counted once. Its antigen is undetermined. The junction shows a germline mismatch at one end, possibly a read error. This sample is drawn from a study of molecular identifiers for immune sequencing clone quantification. CDR3 length: 14 amino acids. Per the germline V gene, CDR1 is SQVTM and CDR2 is ANQGSEA. The study's findings and limits: Over 99% of CMV-specific effector molecules, but under 1% of naive ones, were in clones above 20 copies.

From the PCR reads, TCRdb called clonotypes with MiXCR, one entry per CDR3 protein. The sample lists about 640,000 distinct CDR3 sequences, about 20% occurring once. Source material: naive CD8+ T cells from blood, with Jurkat cell RNA spiked in. The subset denotes: FACS-sorted CD8+CD4-CCR7+CD45RA+ naive T cells. This TCR was recovered from a human donor in good health. Some libraries in this study had Jurkat cell RNA spiked in. The rearrangement links TRBV29-1 to TRBJ2-1; a possible D gene is TRBD2 (6 bases). The CDR3 coding sequence is TGCAGCGTTTTAGCTAGCGCCTCCTACAATGAGAAGTTCTTC. It codes for CSVLASASYNEKFF.